The clone carrying this T cell receptor (beta chain) has at least ten counts. Its antigen is still unknown. J gave up 3 bases and V 5 bases, and 10 bases lay outside the gene matches. The CDR3 spans 15 residues. From germline, CDR1 is SGHTA and CDR2 FQGNSA. TCRdb ran MiXCR on the reads and lists one entry per CDR3 protein. The table has about half a million distinct CDR3 sequences, about 44% seen once. These data are taken from a study of T cell repertoires in cytomegalovirus infection. Study overall: Indicated by public TCR beta signatures were CMV infection and matching HLA type. Points from the study as a whole: Using cumulative public TCR beta family frequency, the authors identified those who carried CMV together with the relevant HLA.

V is TRBV7-2 and J is TRBJ2-7, with 7 nucleotides matching TRBD1. The TCR sequence derives from a human donor in good health (CMV status not recorded). Some clones in this sample may be carry-over from other donors' samples. The specimen comprised cultured PBMCs, sampled from culture after CMV antigen stimulation. The CDR3 nucleotides are TGTGCCAGCAGCAAACAATCGGGACAGAGCTACGAGCAGTACTTC. It encodes CASSKQSGQSYEQYF.